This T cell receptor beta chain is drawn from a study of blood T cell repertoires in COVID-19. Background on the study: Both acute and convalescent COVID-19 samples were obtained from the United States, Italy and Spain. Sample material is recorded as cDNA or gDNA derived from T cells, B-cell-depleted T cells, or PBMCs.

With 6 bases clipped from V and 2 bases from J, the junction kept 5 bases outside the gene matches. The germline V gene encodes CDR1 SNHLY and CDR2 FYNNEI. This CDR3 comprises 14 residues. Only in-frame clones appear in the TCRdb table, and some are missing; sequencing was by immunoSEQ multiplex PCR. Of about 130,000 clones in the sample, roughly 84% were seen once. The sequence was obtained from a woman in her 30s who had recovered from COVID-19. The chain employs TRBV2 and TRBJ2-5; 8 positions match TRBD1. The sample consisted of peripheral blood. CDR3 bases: TGTGCCAGCAGAGTCACAGGGGGACAAGAGACCCAGTACTTC. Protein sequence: CASRVTGGQETQYF.